This entry lists 17 T cell receptor beta chains sequenced from one sample in a study of shared clonotypes between healthy human individuals. CD45RO-negative CD8 cells positively selected for CCR7 made up the naive population, which excluded terminally differentiated effector memory CD45RA+ cells. TCRdb's table, derived via immunoSEQ multiplex PCR, lists solely in-frame clones and lacks some. This sample has about 2 million clones, with roughly 95% found just once. Sequenced material: naive CD8+ T cells sorted from blood. The receptors originated from a young man in good health.

A note on this clone: Since a much larger clone is just one base distant, this may be a read error. Different DNA sequences within this sample yield the same CDR3. This rearrangement joins TRBV5-6 to TRBJ1-1; no clear D. V was trimmed by 0 bases and J by 4 bases, leaving 4 bases between them. Germline CDR1 is SGHDT and CDR2 is YYEEEE. This CDR3 comprises 12 residues. CDR3 coding DNA: TGTGCCAGCAGCTTGGGGAGCACTGAAGCTTTCTTT. Translation gives CASSLGSTEAFF.

This chain links TRBV11-2 with TRBJ2-3, with TRBD1 identical over 7 bases. The germline V gene has CDR1 SGHAT and CDR2 FQNNGV. J gave up 1 base and V 4 bases, and 2 bases lay outside the gene matches. This CDR3 has 14 residues. CDR3 protein: CASSYGQGTDTQYF. CDR3 DNA: TGTGCCAGCAGCTACGGACAGGGCACAGATACGCAGTATTTT.

This sequence joins TRBV25-1 and TRBJ2-1; no firm D call. V was trimmed by 2 bases and J by 3 bases, leaving 11 bases between them. Germline V lookup: CDR1 MGHDK, CDR2 SYGVNS. The CDR3 runs to 15 residues. The CDR3 DNA sequence: TGTGCCAGCAGTGAAGCGAAGCGTAACTACAATGAGCAGTTCTTC. Its protein product is CASSEAKRNYNEQFF. Supplemented by reference TRBV25-1 and TRBJ2-1, the full variable domain reads EADIYQTPRYLVIGTGKKITLECSQTMGHDKMYWYQQDPGMELHLIHYSYGVNSTEKGDLSSESTVSRIRTEHFPLTLESARPSHTSQYLCASSEAKRNYNEQFFGPGTRLTVL.

With regard to this clone: The same CDR3 can be traced to other DNA sequences in this sample. This sequence joins TRBV9 and TRBJ1-3, with a weak D call TRBD1 (5 bases). Trimming stripped 0 bases from V and 2 bases from J, with 9 bases between. This CDR3 spans 15 amino acids. The germline V gene has CDR1 SGDLS and CDR2 YYNGEE. CDR3 sequence (DNA): TGTGCCAGCAGCGTAGGAGGGGCCGCTGGAAACACCATATATTTT. The encoded protein is CASSVGGAAGNTIYF.

This chain connects TRBV13 to TRBJ2-3, with 11 bases that match TRBD2. The CDR3 extends over 17 amino acids. V was clipped by 5 bases and J by 3 bases; unmatched bases: 10. Germline-derived CDR1 and CDR2 are PRHDT and FYEKMQ (reference sequence). The CDR3 sequence is CASSTPTSGTMTDTQYF. In DNA form, the CDR3 reads TGTGCCAGCAGCACACCGACTAGCGGGACGATGACAGATACGCAGTATTTT.

V usage is TRBV27 and J usage is TRBJ2-6, with 8 bases fitting TRBD1. This CDR3 has 16 amino acids. Germline V gene sequence: CDR1 MNHEY, CDR2 SMNVEV (reference sequence). The ends lost 8 bases at V and 0 bases at J; junction bases unmatched: 6. DNA for the CDR3: TGTGCCAGCGGATCAGGGGGCGGCTCTGGGGCCAACGTCCTGACTTTC. This gives the protein CASGSGGGSGANVLTF. The variable domain in full, with the rest retrieved from reference TRBV27 and TRBJ2-6, is EAQVTQNPRYLITVTGKKLTVTCSQNMNHEYMSWYRQDPGLGLRQIYYSMNVEVTDKGDVPEGYKVSRKEKRNFPLILESPSPNQTSLYFCASGSGGGSGANVLTFGAGSRLTVL.

Turning to this clone: At the DNA level, this CDR3 is encoded by other sequences in the same sample as well. This CDR3 reads CASSAVNTEAFF. CDR3 nucleotide sequence: TGTGCCAGCAGTGCAGTGAACACTGAAGCTTTCTTT. The chain has TRBV2 and TRBJ1-1, with D uncertain. This CDR3 is 12 amino acids long. Germline values: CDR1 SNHLY, CDR2 FYNNEI. Deletions cut 4 bases from V and 0 bases from J, with 3 bases between.

J is TRBJ2-3 and V is TRBV27, with D tentatively TRBD1 or TRBD2 (6 bases each). V lost 0 bases and J 8 bases, leaving 18 bases between the germline ends. This CDR3 is built from 16 residues. Germline-derived CDR1 and CDR2 are MNHEY and SMNVEV (reference sequence). CDR3 DNA: TGTGCCAGCAGTTTATCGACGGGGGCCACCTTCGGTACGCAGTATTTT. It is translated as CASSLSTGATFGTQYF.

V is TRBV29-1 and J is TRBJ2-7; TRBD2 matches 11 bases. CDR1 is SQVTM, CDR2 ANQGSEA, per germline. V lost 6 bases, J lost 0 bases, and 4 bases stayed unmatched. This CDR3 has 14 amino acids. The CDR3 DNA is TGCAGCGTGTCTAGCGGGGGGTCCTCCTACGAGCAGTACTTC. Encoded protein: CSVSSGGSSYEQYF.

The chain combines TRBV2 with TRBJ1-5; no reliable D call. The CDR3 is 12 amino acids. With 3 bases removed from V and 8 bases from J, the gap between germline ends came to 8 bases. CDR1 and CDR2 from the germline V gene are SNHLY and FYNNEI. The CDR3 DNA reads as TGTGCCAGCAGTGACTTCCTAGAGCCCCAGCATTTT. This codes for CASSDFLEPQHF.

J is TRBJ1-4 and V is TRBV4-3, with unresolved D. This CDR3 spans 15 amino acids. V gave up 4 bases and J gave up 5 bases, with 14 bases separating them. Germline values: CDR1 LGHNA, CDR2 YSLEER. Written as DNA, the CDR3 is TGCGCCAGCAGCCCCGCTGGCGGGTTAAATGAAAAACTGTTTTTT. Translation: CASSPAGGLNEKLFF.

V is TRBV5-1 and J is TRBJ1-6, with 10 bases lining up with TRBD1. Germline V gene data show CDR1 as SGHRS and CDR2 as YFSETQ. The ends lost 3 bases at V and 7 bases at J; junction bases unmatched: 1. The CDR3 covers 14 residues. As DNA, the CDR3 is TGCGCCAGCAGCTGGGACAGGGGAAATTCACCCCTCCACTTT. As protein: CASSWDRGNSPLHF.

This sequence joins TRBV6-5 and TRBJ1-4; TRBD1 might be the D (5 bases). The CDR3 consists of 13 residues. Germline CDR1 reads MNHEY; CDR2 reads SVGAGI. Deletions cut 10 bases from V and 0 bases from J, with 9 bases between. The CDR3 bases are TGTGCCACCACACAGGCAACTAATGAAAAACTGTTTTTT. Its translation: CATTQATNEKLFF.

This clone was seen many times. This rearrangement joins TRBV15 to TRBJ2-5; 8 positions agree with TRBD2. The CDR3 extends over 14 amino acids. The ends lost 1 base at V and 3 bases at J; junction bases unmatched: 1. Germline V CDR1 and CDR2: LNHNV, YYDKDF (reference sequence). CDR3 sequence reads: CATSRGSGEETQYF. For the CDR3, the DNA is TGTGCCACCAGCAGAGGTAGCGGGGAAGAGACCCAGTACTTC.

The chain combines TRBV19 with TRBJ1-2; TRBD1 matches 7 bases. The germline V gene encodes CDR1 LNHDA and CDR2 SQIVND (reference sequence). The CDR3 spans 15 residues. The V segment lost 4 bases and the J segment 4 bases; nucleotides outside the gene matches: 9. The CDR3 bases are TGTGCCAGTAGTACTCGACAGGGTGCCGGCTATGGCTACACCTTC. Translated, it gives CASSTRQGAGYGYTF.

This chain links TRBV5-4 with TRBJ1-6; TRBD1 is a possible D gene (6 bases). V was cut by 0 bases and J by 8 bases, with 9 bases left in between. CDR3 length: 14 residues. Germline loops: CDR1 SGHNT, CDR2 YYREEE (reference sequence). The CDR3 coding sequence is TGTGCCAGCAGCTTGGAACAGGGAGATTCACCCCTCCACTTT. Translated: CASSLEQGDSPLHF.

The chain couples TRBV28 to TRBJ1-2, with TRBD1 matching 9 bases. The junction had 8 bases not matched to a gene; V was cut back by 4 bases and J by 5 bases. The CDR3 consists of 15 residues. Germline V gene sequence: CDR1 MDHEN, CDR2 SYDVKM. The CDR3: CASSSRQGGLYGYTF. Here the CDR3 DNA reads TGTGCCAGCAGTTCACGACAGGGGGGTTTATATGGCTACACCTTC.